The rows below give T cell receptor beta chains drawn from one sample of a study of blood T cell repertoires in COVID-19. Clones were read by immunoSEQ multiplex PCR, and TCRdb kept only the in-frame ones, dropping some. There are fewer than 250,000 clones in the sample; approximately 90% occur only once, and 20% to 25% lies in the top ten. The sample taken for sequencing was PBMCs or T cells enriched from blood (not recorded which). These receptors were obtained from a woman aged 40 to 50 in a cohort exposed to, infected with or recovered from COVID-19 (not recorded which). Each CDR3 is given with its conserved first and last residue. D genes are given only for firm matches. Not every row has a clone size; where given, it reads once, few, many or a size class.

j_call,clone_size,d_call,v_call,cdr3_nt,cdr3_aa
TRBJ2-1,-,-,TRBV28,TGTGCCAGCAACAGACTTATTGGAGGGCATGAGCAGTTCTTC,CASNRLIGGHEQFF
TRBJ2-1,few,TRBD1,TRBV7-9,TGTGCCAGCAGGAGGGGACAGGGCTATGAGCAGTTCTTC,CASRRGQGYEQFF
TRBJ1-1,-,TRBD1,TRBV19,TGTGCCAGTAGTCTAGGGACAGGGATGGTCACTGAAGCTTTCTTT,CASSLGTGMVTEAFF
TRBJ1-1,-,-,TRBV5-1,TGCGCCAGCAGCTTGGTTGGGGGGGACACTGAAGCTTTCTTT,CASSLVGGDTEAFF
TRBJ1-6,-,TRBD1,TRBV7-8,TGTGCCAGCAGCTTAGGCGGACAGGGACGGTCACCCCTCCACTTT,CASSLGGQGRSPLHF
TRBJ1-2,-,-,TRBV3-1/TRBV3-2,TGTGCCAGCAGCCAGATGTCCGAGACACTCTATGGCTACACCTTC,CASSQMSETLYGYTF
TRBJ2-3,many,TRBD2,TRBV6-4,TGTGCCAGCAGTGACGTAGCGGGAGGGCCACCAGATACGCAGTATTTT,CASSDVAGGPPDTQYF
TRBJ1-5,-,TRBD1,TRBV4-1,TGCGCCAGCAGCCCAGACAGGGTCACTCAGCCCCAGCATTTT,CASSPDRVTQPQHF
TRBJ2-1,-,TRBD2,TRBV7-9,TGTGCCAGCAGCCCATTGACGGGAGCGGGAGTGGATGAGCAGTTCTTC,CASSPLTGAGVDEQFF
TRBJ1-2,-,TRBD1,TRBV9,TGTGCCAGCAGCGTAGCTGGGACAGCATATGGCTACACCTTC,CASSVAGTAYGYTF
TRBJ1-5,-,-,TRBV21-1,TGTGCCAGCAGCAAAGGATGGCAGGGGGAGCAGGAGGATCAGCCCCAGCATTTT,CASSKGWQGEQEDQPQHF
TRBJ1-6,-,-,TRBV15,TGTGCCACCAGCAGATGGGCAGGGCCCTTTAATTCACCCCTCCACTTT,CATSRWAGPFNSPLHF
TRBJ2-1,-,TRBD2,TRBV6-2/TRBV6-3,TGTGCCAGCAGTTACTCCGGTAGCGGGAGGGCCGGTGAGCAGTTCTTC,CASSYSGSGRAGEQFF
TRBJ2-3,-,TRBD2,TRBV7-9,TGTGCCAGCAGCTCCAGACTAGCGGGGGCCACAGATACGCAGTATTTT,CASSSRLAGATDTQYF
TRBJ2-1,-,TRBD2,TRBV27,TGTGCCAGCAGTTTAATTGGCGGGGGGGCCTACAATGAGCAGTTCTTC,CASSLIGGGAYNEQFF
TRBJ2-1,-,-,TRBV27,TGTGCCAGCAGTTTGCCTTTAGCCAATGAGCAGTTCTTC,CASSLPLANEQFF
TRBJ2-1,-,-,TRBV4-2,TGTGCCAGCAGCCATTCAGAGGGAGCCAGCTCCTACAATGAGCAGTTCTTC,CASSHSEGASSYNEQFF
TRBJ1-1,-,TRBD1,TRBV2,TGTGCCAGCAGTGAAGCCCCACAGGGGGCCGGGCAAGCTTTCTTT,CASSEAPQGAGQAFF
TRBJ1-1,-,TRBD1,TRBV19,TGTGCCAGTAGTATAGGTACAGGGGTGTCTGAAGCTTTCTTT,CASSIGTGVSEAFF
TRBJ2-1,-,-,TRBV12-1,TGTGCCAGCAGCTCGGGACAGGGATCATACAATGAGCAGTTCTTC,CASSSGQGSYNEQFF
TRBJ2-2,-,TRBD1,TRBV15,TGTGCCACCAGCGACGGACAGGGAGGAACCGGGGAGCTGTTTTTT,CATSDGQGGTGELFF
TRBJ1-1,-,TRBD1,TRBV5-1,TGCGCCAGCAGCTTTCCCCGGACAGGGGTCACTGAAGCTTTCTTT,CASSFPRTGVTEAFF
TRBJ2-5,-,TRBD2,TRBV7-8,TGTGCCAGCAGCCAGCCGGGACTATCGAGAGAGACCCAGTACTTC,CASSQPGLSRETQYF
TRBJ1-6,-,TRBD1,TRBV7-2,TGTGCCAGCAGCTTCGACAGGGTAGGGGGATCCTATAATTCACCCCTCCACTTT,CASSFDRVGGSYNSPLHF
TRBJ1-1,-,TRBD1,TRBV5-1,TGCGCCAGCAGCTTGCCACGGACAGGGACTGAAGCTTTCTTT,CASSLPRTGTEAFF
TRBJ2-1,-,TRBD2,TRBV4-1,TGCGCCAGCAGCCAGAGCGGGGTTTTTGTCAATGAGCAGTTCTTC,CASSQSGVFVNEQFF
TRBJ2-5,-,TRBD2,TRBV19,TGTGCCAGTAGTGGGGGTGTCGGTTCGGGAGGTAAAGAGACCCAGTACTTC,CASSGGVGSGGKETQYF